The clone carrying this TCR beta chain was recorded at least ten times. What it binds is unknown. This specimen belongs to a study of T-cell memory formation after mild COVID-19. Study as a whole: Clusters were largely donor specific.

General observations from the study: A second wave of clones peaked on day 37, and their SARS-CoV-2 specificity went unconfirmed. Mainly CM and EM harbored the contracting CD4+ clones; mainly EMRA harbored the CD8+ ones.

The CDR3 runs 15 residues. Germline lookup yields CDR1 SGHAT and CDR2 FQNNGV. The ends were cut back, 5 bases at V and 0 bases at J, with 11 bases in the middle. From 5'RACE with constant-segment primers came TCR alpha and TCR beta cDNA libraries that carried sample barcodes and UMIs. TCRdb reanalysed the 5' RACE reads using MiXCR and keeps one entry per CDR3 protein. The table includes tens of thousands of distinct CDR3 sequences, 14% detected once. This receptor was obtained from an adult woman who had mild COVID-19 (a few samples of this study predate the infection). Cell type and time point are not known. The rearrangement joins TRBV11-2 to TRBJ2-1; D may be TRBD2 (6 bases). Sequences were obtained from PBMCs or a T cell subset sorted from them (not recorded which). The CDR3 DNA follows: TGTGCCAGCAGCCCAGGACTATACTCCTACAATGAGCAGTTCTTC. The encoded protein is CASSPGLYSYNEQFF.